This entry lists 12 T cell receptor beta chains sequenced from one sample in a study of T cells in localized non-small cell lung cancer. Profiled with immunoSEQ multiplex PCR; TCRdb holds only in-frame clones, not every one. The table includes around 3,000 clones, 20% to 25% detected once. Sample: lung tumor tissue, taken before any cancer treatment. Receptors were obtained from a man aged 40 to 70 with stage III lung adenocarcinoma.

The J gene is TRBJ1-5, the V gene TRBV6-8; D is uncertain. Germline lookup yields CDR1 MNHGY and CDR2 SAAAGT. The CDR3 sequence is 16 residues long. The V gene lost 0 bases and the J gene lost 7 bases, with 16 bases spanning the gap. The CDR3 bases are TGTGCCAGCAGTTACTCGTCGGGTTTGGGTGCCCAGCCCCAGCATTTT. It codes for CASSYSSGLGAQPQHF.

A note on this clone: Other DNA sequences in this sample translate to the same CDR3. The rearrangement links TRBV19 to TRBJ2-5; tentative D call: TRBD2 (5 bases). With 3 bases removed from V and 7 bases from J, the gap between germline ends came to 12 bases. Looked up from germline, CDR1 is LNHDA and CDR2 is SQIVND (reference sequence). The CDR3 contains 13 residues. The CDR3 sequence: CASSIGGEGTQYF. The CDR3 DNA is TGTGCCAGTAGTATCGGAGGCGAGGGGACCCAGTACTTC. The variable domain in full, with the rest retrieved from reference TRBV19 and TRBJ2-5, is DGGITQSPKYLFRKEGQNVTLSCEQNLNHDAMYWYRQDPGQGLRLIYYSQIVNDFQKGDIAEGYSVSREKKESFPLTVTSAQKNPTAFYLCASSIGGEGTQYFGPGTRLLVL.

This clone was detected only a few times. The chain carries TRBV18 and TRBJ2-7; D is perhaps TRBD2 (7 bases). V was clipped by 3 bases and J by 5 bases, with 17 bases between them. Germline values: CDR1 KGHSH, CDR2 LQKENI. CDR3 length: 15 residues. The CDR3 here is CASSPLGWGGNEQYF. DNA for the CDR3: TGTGCCAGCTCACCCCTAGGCTGGGGGGGCAACGAGCAGTACTTC.

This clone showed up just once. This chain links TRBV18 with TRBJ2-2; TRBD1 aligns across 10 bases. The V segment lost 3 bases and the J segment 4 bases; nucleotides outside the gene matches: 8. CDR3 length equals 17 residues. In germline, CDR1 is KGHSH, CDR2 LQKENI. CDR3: CASSPLGTGDLTGELFF. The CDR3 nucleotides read TGTGCCAGCTCACCGCTAGGGACAGGGGACCTCACCGGGGAGCTGTTTTTT.

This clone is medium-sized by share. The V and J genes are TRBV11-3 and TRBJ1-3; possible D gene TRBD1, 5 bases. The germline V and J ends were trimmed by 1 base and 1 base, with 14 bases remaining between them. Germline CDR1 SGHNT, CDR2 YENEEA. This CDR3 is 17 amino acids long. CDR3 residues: CASSLVGNRPSGNTIYF. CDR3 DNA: TGTGCCAGCAGCTTAGTCGGCAACAGGCCTTCTGGAAACACCATATATTTT. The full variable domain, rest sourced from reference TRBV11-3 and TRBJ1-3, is EAGVVQSPRYKIIEKKQPVAFWCNPISGHNTLYWYLQNLGQGPELLIRYENEEAVDDSQLPKDRFSAERLKGVDSTLKIQPAELGDSAVYLCASSLVGNRPSGNTIYFGEGSWLTVV.

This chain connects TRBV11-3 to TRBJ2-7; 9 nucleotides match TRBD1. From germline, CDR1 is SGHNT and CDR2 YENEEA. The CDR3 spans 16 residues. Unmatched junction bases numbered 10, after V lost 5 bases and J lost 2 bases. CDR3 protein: CASSKTPNRGPYEQYF. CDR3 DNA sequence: TGTGCCAGCAGCAAAACTCCCAACAGGGGGCCCTACGAGCAGTACTTC.

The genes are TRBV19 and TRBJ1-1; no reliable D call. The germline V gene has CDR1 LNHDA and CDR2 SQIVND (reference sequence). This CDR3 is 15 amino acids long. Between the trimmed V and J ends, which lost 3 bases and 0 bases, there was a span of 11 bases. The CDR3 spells CASSISHNMNTEAFF. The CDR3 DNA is TGTGCCAGTAGTATCAGTCACAACATGAACACTGAAGCTTTCTTT.

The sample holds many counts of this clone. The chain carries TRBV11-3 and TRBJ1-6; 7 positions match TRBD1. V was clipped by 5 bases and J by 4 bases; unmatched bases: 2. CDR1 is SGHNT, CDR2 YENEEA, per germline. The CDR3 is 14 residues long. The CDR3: CASSPGQYNSPLHF. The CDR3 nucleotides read TGTGCCAGCAGCCCGGGACAGTATAATTCACCCCTCCACTTT.

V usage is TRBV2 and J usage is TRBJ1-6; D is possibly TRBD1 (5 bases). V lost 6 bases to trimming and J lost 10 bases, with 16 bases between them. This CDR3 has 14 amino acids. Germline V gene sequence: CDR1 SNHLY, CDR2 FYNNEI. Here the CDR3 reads CASSRLGVSSPLHF. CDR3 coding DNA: TGTGCCAGCAGCCGCCTGGGGGTCTCCTCACCCCTCCACTTT. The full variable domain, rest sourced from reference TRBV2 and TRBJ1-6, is EPEVTQTPSHQVTQMGQEVILRCVPISNHLYFYWYRQILGQKVEFLVSFYNNEISEKSEIFDDQFSVERPDGSNFTLKIRSTKLEDSAMYFCASSRLGVSSPLHFGNGTRLTVT.

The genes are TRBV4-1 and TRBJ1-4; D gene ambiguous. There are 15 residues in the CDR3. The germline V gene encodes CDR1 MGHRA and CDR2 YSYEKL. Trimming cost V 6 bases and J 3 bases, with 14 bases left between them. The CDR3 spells CASSYGLVANEKLFF. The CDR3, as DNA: TGCGCCAGCAGTTACGGACTTGTCGCTAATGAAAAACTGTTTTTT.

The CDR3 region has the DNA TGTGCCAGTAGTATATACGGGACCACCTACGAGCAGTACTTC. It encodes CASSIYGTTYEQYF. The chain uses TRBV19 and TRBJ2-7; D may match TRBD1 or TRBD2 (5 bases each). Germline CDR1 and CDR2: LNHDA and SQIVND (reference sequence). There are 14 residues in the CDR3. Trimming pared 2 bases from V and 2 bases from J, leaving 10 bases between.

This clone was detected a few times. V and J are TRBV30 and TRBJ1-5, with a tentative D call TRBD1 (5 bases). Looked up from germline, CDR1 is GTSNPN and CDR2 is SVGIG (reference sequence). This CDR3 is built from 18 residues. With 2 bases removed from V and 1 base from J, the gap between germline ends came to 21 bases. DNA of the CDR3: TGTGCCTGGAGTTCGGCAGGGATGTGGCTATCGAGCAATCAGCCCCAGCATTTT. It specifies CAWSSAGMWLSSNQPQHF.